These 8 T cell receptor beta chains came from one sample sequenced in a study of T-cell reconstitution after alpha-beta-depleted transplantation in children. The library targeted TCRbeta and was prepared with unique molecular identifiers. TCRdb reprocessed the PCR reads with MiXCR, giving one entry per CDR3 protein. The data show around 250,000 distinct CDR3 sequences, approximately 8% seen once. Specimen: PBMCs, mostly from graft donor cells, collected 180 days after TCRalphabeta/CD19-depleted stem cell transplant. These receptors all come from a male patient between 10 and 17 years old who had a stem cell transplant for acute lymphoblastic leukemia, so the T cells may come from the graft donor.

In its sample, this clonotype was seen many times. This rearrangement joins TRBV7-6 to TRBJ2-7; TRBD2 is a possible D gene (6 bases). Trimming shortened V by 3 bases and J by 0 bases, and 12 bases separated the two germline ends. This CDR3 comprises 15 residues. Germline V CDR1 and CDR2: SGHVS, FNYEAQ. CDR3 loop: CASSFGTSYSYEQYF. The CDR3 region has the DNA TGTGCCAGCAGCTTTGGTACTAGCTACTCCTACGAGCAGTACTTC. Drawing the rest from reference TRBV7-6 and TRBJ2-7, the complete variable domain is GAGVSQSPRYKVTKRGQDVALRCDPISGHVSLYWYRQALGQGPEFLTYFNYEAQQDKSGLPNDRFSAERPEGSISTLTIQRTEQRDSAMYRCASSFGTSYSYEQYFGPGTRLTVT.

This clonotype was observed many times. The CDR3 sequence is CASRLTSGGAYEQYF. The DNA of the CDR3 is TGTGCCAGCAGACTAACTAGCGGGGGTGCCTACGAGCAGTACTTC. This sequence joins TRBV12-3 or TRBV12-4 and TRBJ2-7, with TRBD2 matching over 11 bases. The CDR3 contains 15 residues. J lost 2 bases, V lost 6 bases, and 6 bases had no gene match.

The sample holds many counts of this clonotype. The CDR3 DNA reads TGTGCCAGCAGTTGGATGGGCGACACCGGGGAGCTGTTTTTT. Translating gives CASSWMGDTGELFF. This chain connects TRBV28 to TRBJ2-2; the D is unclear. CDR1 is MDHEN and CDR2 is SYDVKM in the germline V gene. Trimming took 4 bases from V and 3 from J, leaving 9 bases between them. The CDR3 is 14 amino acids. The whole variable domain, filled in from reference TRBV28 and TRBJ2-2, reads DVKVTQSSRYLVKRTGEKVFLECVQDMDHENMFWYRQDPGLGLRLIYFSYDVKMKEKGDIPEGYSVSREKKERFSLILESASTNQTSMYLCASSWMGDTGELFFGEGSRLTVL.

The table lists this clonotype with many counts. The chain couples TRBV29-1 to TRBJ1-3; D is uncertain. Germline V gene data show CDR1 as SQVTM and CDR2 as ANQGSEA. The CDR3 loop spans 13 amino acids. The V gene lost 4 bases and the J gene lost 4 bases, with 11 bases spanning the gap. CDR3 DNA: TGCAGCGTTGGGACTTCAGACGGAAACACCATATATTTT. Protein: CSVGTSDGNTIYF.

This clonotype occurred a few times. The junction and the germline gene differ at one end; a read error may be behind it. V is TRBV20-1 and J is TRBJ2-3; D is perhaps TRBD2 (5 bases). Germline values: CDR1 DFQATT, CDR2 SNEGSKA (reference sequence). The CDR3 totals 15 residues. The CDR3, as DNA: TGCATTGCTAGAGATCCGGCCGGGGATATAGATACGCAGTATTTT. The encoded protein is CIARDPAGDIDTQYF.

This clonotype showed up many times. The genes are TRBV20-1 and TRBJ2-5; 7 bases line up with TRBD1. V was clipped by 0 bases and J by 5 bases; unmatched bases: 9. Germline V gives CDR1 DFQATT, CDR2 SNEGSKA (reference sequence). This CDR3 is built from 15 residues. The CDR3 nucleotides read TGCAGTGCTAGAGATGATAATAGGGGGCGCGAGACCCAGTACTTC. It encodes CSARDDNRGRETQYF.

The chain recombines TRBV5-6 with TRBJ2-1; unclear D gene. Looked up from germline, CDR1 is SGHDT and CDR2 is YYEEEE. The CDR3 covers 13 residues. V was pared by 0 bases and J by 4 bases, with 5 bases between. CDR3 bases: TGTGCCAGCAGCTTGGGGAAGTACAATGAGCAGTTCTTC. Translated, it gives CASSLGKYNEQFF.

Ten or more counts support this clonotype. The chain uses TRBV2 and TRBJ2-5, with TRBD2 matching over 8 bases. Trimming took 4 bases from V and 1 from J; bases not matched to a gene: 5. The CDR3 extends over 15 amino acids. Germline CDR1 is SNHLY and CDR2 is FYNNEI. CDR3 residues: CASSAQRGSQETQYF. The CDR3 DNA sequence: TGTGCCAGCAGTGCTCAGCGGGGGAGCCAAGAGACCCAGTACTTC.